Listed below are T cell receptor beta chains from one sample, sequenced in a study of blood T cell repertoires in COVID-19. Produced via immunoSEQ multiplex PCR; TCRdb's table is partial and in-frame only. Here the sample spans 190,000 or so clones, around 90% being singletons. The sample comprised peripheral blood. These receptors were collected from a man between 50 and 59 years old with acute or convalescent COVID-19. Both conserved end residues are part of each CDR3. The order of the fields is J gene, D gene, clone size, V gene, CDR3 length, CDR3 protein, CDR3 DNA. D genes are given only for firm matches. Rows may omit the clone size; those that give it use once, few, many or a size class.

TRBJ2-3 | TRBD2 | NA | TRBV7-8 | 17 | CASSLLAGGPLGDTQYF | TGTGCCAGCAGCTTACTAGCGGGAGGGCCTCTTGGAGATACGCAGTATTTT
TRBJ1-6 | TRBD1 | NA | TRBV3-1/TRBV3-2 | 20 | CASSQTTGTGTSSYNSPLHF | TGTGCCAGCAGCCAAACTACCGGGACAGGGACCAGCTCCTATAATTCACCCCTCCACTTT
TRBJ1-6 | NA | NA | TRBV27 | 15 | CASRDISSYNSPLHF | TGTGCCAGCCGGGACATTAGCTCCTATAATTCACCCCTCCACTTT
TRBJ1-4 | TRBD1 | NA | TRBV18 | 13 | CASRATGQGPWFF | TGTGCCAGTAGAGCAACCGGACAGGGGCCGTGGTTTTTT
TRBJ2-1 | NA | NA | TRBV19 | 16 | CASSIDYGDTYNEQFF | TGTGCCAGTAGTATAGATTACGGGGACACCTACAATGAGCAGTTCTTC
TRBJ1-5 | NA | NA | TRBV19 | 16 | CASSPADPGPNQPQHF | TGTGCCAGTAGTCCCGCCGACCCAGGGCCCAATCAGCCCCAGCATTTT
TRBJ2-5 | NA | NA | TRBV12-5 | 14 | CASGPGLQGETQYF | TGTGCTAGTGGTCCAGGACTGCAAGGGGAGACCCAGTACTTC
TRBJ1-4 | NA | NA | TRBV21-1 | 18 | CASSKAPPRGTTNEKLFF | TGTGCCAGCAGCAAAGCCCCACCGCGAGGGACAACTAATGAAAAACTGTTTTTT
TRBJ1-5 | NA | NA | TRBV7-2 | 13 | CASSGWGGSPQHF | TGTGCCAGCAGCGGGTGGGGGGGCAGTCCCCAGCATTTT
TRBJ1-2 | NA | NA | TRBV19 | 14 | CASSLGQFLYGYTF | TGTGCCAGTAGCCTGGGACAATTCCTCTATGGCTACACCTTC
TRBJ1-5 | NA | few | TRBV19 | 15 | CASSRPPGSNQPQHF | TGTGCCAGTAGTAGACCTCCGGGGAGCAATCAGCCCCAGCATTTT
TRBJ2-1 | TRBD2 | NA | TRBV24-1 | 15 | CATSRSGNSYNEQFF | TGTGCCACCAGTAGGAGCGGGAACTCCTACAATGAGCAGTTCTTC
TRBJ2-3 | NA | NA | TRBV28 | 14 | CASSLSQGTDTQYF | TGTGCCAGCAGTTTATCACAGGGCACAGATACGCAGTATTTT
TRBJ1-2 | NA | few | TRBV4-2 | 15 | CASSQEGSPNYGYTF | TGTGCCAGCAGCCAAGAGGGCAGCCCTAACTATGGCTACACCTTC
TRBJ2-3 | NA | NA | TRBV11-2 | 15 | CASSMVDSPTDTQYF | TGTGCCAGCAGCATGGTTGACAGTCCGACAGATACGCAGTATTTT
TRBJ2-2 | NA | NA | TRBV10-2 | 14 | CASSELVRTGELFF | TGCGCCAGCAGTGAGTTGGTCCGGACCGGGGAGCTGTTTTTT
TRBJ2-1 | TRBD2 | NA | TRBV27 | 13 | CASRGLANNEQFF | TGTGCCAGCAGAGGACTAGCGAACAATGAGCAGTTCTTC
TRBJ2-2 | TRBD2 | NA | TRBV30 | 16 | CAWTSRGGPGTGELFF | TGTGCCTGGACCTCACGGGGGGGGCCCGGCACCGGGGAGCTGTTTTTT
TRBJ1-1 | TRBD1 | NA | TRBV12-5 | 13 | CASAQGVNTEAFF | TGTGCTAGTGCCCAGGGGGTGAACACTGAAGCTTTCTTT
TRBJ2-2 | TRBD2 | NA | TRBV23-1 | 15 | CASSPTCGGSGELFF | TGCGCCAGCAGCCCCACGTGCGGGGGTTCCGGGGAGCTGTTTTTT
TRBJ1-4 | NA | NA | TRBV11-2 | 14 | CASSLQRVGEKLFF | TGTGCCAGCAGCCTCCAGAGGGTGGGTGAAAAACTGTTTTTT
TRBJ2-3 | NA | NA | TRBV18 | 16 | CASSPMSRSGGDTQYF | TGTGCCAGCTCACCAATGAGCCGTAGTGGTGGAGATACGCAGTATTTT
TRBJ1-1 | TRBD1 | NA | TRBV10-3 | 13 | CAIQGRLNTEAFF | TGTGCCATACAGGGGCGGTTGAACACTGAAGCTTTCTTT
TRBJ1-2 | NA | once | TRBV28 | 12 | CASSTTGEGYTF | TGTGCCAGCAGTACCACAGGAGAGGGCTACACCTTC
TRBJ2-2 | TRBD1 | NA | TRBV5-6 | 15 | CASSLDRGNTGELFF | TGTGCCAGCAGCCTGGACAGGGGGAACACCGGGGAGCTGTTTTTT
TRBJ2-7 | NA | NA | TRBV30 | 13 | CAWSLGNRDGVGF | TGTGCCTGGAGTCTCGGGAATCGGGATGGGGTAGGCTTC
TRBJ2-1 | TRBD2 | NA | TRBV5-1 | 16 | CASSFAGGSSYNEQFF | TGCGCCAGCAGCTTTGCGGGGGGTAGCTCCTACAATGAGCAGTTCTTC
TRBJ1-1 | TRBD1 | NA | TRBV5-1 | 15 | CASSSQGATNTEAFF | TGCGCCAGCAGCTCCCAGGGGGCTACGAACACTGAAGCTTTCTTT
TRBJ2-3 | NA | NA | TRBV7-2 | 14 | CASSFDTSTDTQYF | TGTGCCAGCAGCTTTGATACTAGCACAGATACGCAGTATTTT
TRBJ1-1 | NA | few | TRBV4-2 | 14 | CASSQMGRNTEAFF | TGTGCCAGCAGCCAAATGGGCAGGAACACTGAAGCTTTCTTT
TRBJ1-3 | NA | NA | TRBV5-1 | 16 | CASSLAPRNSGNTIYF | TGCGCCAGCAGCTTGGCCCCCAGAAACTCTGGAAACACCATATATTTT
TRBJ2-3 | TRBD2 | NA | TRBV5-1 | 16 | CASSSRGTRLTDTQYF | TGCGCCAGCAGCTCGCGGGGGACCCGACTGACAGATACGCAGTATTTT
TRBJ1-6 | NA | NA | TRBV5-4 | 15 | CASSSRDRPNSPLHF | TGTGCCAGCAGTTCTCGCGACAGGCCCAATTCACCCCTCCACTTT
TRBJ1-5 | NA | NA | TRBV6-5 | 12 | CASTNGNQPQHF | TGTGCCAGCACCAACGGGAATCAGCCCCAGCATTTT
TRBJ2-1 | TRBD2 | NA | TRBV6-5 | 14 | CASSSRAGDNEQFF | TGTGCCAGCAGTTCCAGAGCGGGGGACAATGAGCAGTTCTTC
TRBJ1-4 | NA | NA | TRBV18 | 14 | CASSPSGQGPRLFF | TGTGCCAGCTCACCATCTGGGCAGGGGCCGCGCCTGTTTTTT
TRBJ2-3 | TRBD2 | NA | TRBV14 | 18 | CASSQAPRWASGGGTQYF | TGTGCCAGCAGCCAAGCCCCCCGGTGGGCTAGCGGGGGAGGTACGCAGTATTTT
TRBJ1-6 | NA | NA | TRBV25-1 | 15 | CASSRPGGRNSPLHF | TGTGCCAGCAGCCGGCCGGGGGGCAGGAATTCACCCCTCCACTTT